One and the same sample provided the 27 T cell receptor beta chains below, sequenced in a study of cytomegalovirus exposure and HLA in healthy donors. The PCR used 60 Vbeta and 13 Jbeta primers. Data came from immunoSEQ multiplex PCR; TCRdb stores just in-frame clones and leaves some out. The profile covers around 85,000 clones, with approximately 80% appearing a single time and 23% taken by the ten largest. Sequences were obtained from PBMCs. These receptors all come from a woman aged 50 to 60 in good health and CMV-seropositive.

This clone has a single count. The chain joins TRBV6-1 to TRBJ2-7, with D possibly matching TRBD2 (6 bases). Germline loops: CDR1 MNHNS, CDR2 SASEGT. The CDR3 totals 13 residues. Deletions cut 3 bases from V and 6 bases from J, with 12 bases between. CDR3 coding DNA: TGTGCCAGCAGTGAGATAGTTAGCGGCGAGCAGTACGTC. Protein product: CASSEIVSGEQYV.

This chain links TRBV9 with TRBJ2-3, with 9 bases that match TRBD1. The CDR3 length is 15 residues. The trim removed 3 bases at V and 2 bases at J, leaving 4 bases unmatched. Germline V lookup: CDR1 SGDLS, CDR2 YYNGEE. The CDR3 DNA reads TGTGCCAGCAGCGGGGACAGGGTGCCCACAGATACGCAGTATTTT. Translated: CASSGDRVPTDTQYF. Using reference TRBV9 and TRBJ2-3 for the parts outside the CDR3, the full variable domain is DSGVTQTPKHLITATGQRVTLRCSPRSGDLSVYWYQQSLDQGLQFLIQYYNGEERAKGNILERFSAQQFPDLHSELNLSSLELGDSALYFCASSGDRVPTDTQYFGPGTRLTVL.

The rearrangement joins TRBV19 to TRBJ1-5; maybe TRBD1 (5 bases). CDR1 is LNHDA and CDR2 is SQIVND in the germline V gene (reference sequence). The CDR3 is 16 amino acids. V shed 6 bases and J shed 8 bases, with 23 bases lying between them. The CDR3 is CASRRGIGASREPQHF. Here the CDR3 DNA reads TGTGCCAGTAGGCGGGGGATAGGGGCCTCACGGGAGCCCCAGCATTTT.

This clone was seen more than once but under ten times. V gene TRBV6-5 combines with J gene TRBJ2-1; 12 positions agree with TRBD1. The CDR3 covers 15 residues. Germline lookup yields CDR1 MNHEY and CDR2 SVGAGI. V lost 8 bases to trimming and J lost 8 bases; unmatched junction nucleotides: 10. The chain's CDR3 is CASARGQGAEYEQFF. As DNA, the CDR3 is TGTGCCAGCGCTAGGGGACAGGGGGCCGAGTATGAGCAGTTCTTC.

The chain joins TRBV27 to TRBJ2-7; TRBD1 aligns across 9 bases. The germline V gene encodes CDR1 MNHEY and CDR2 SMNVEV (reference sequence). The length of the CDR3 is 14 residues. V dropped 8 bases and J dropped 0; count of bases not matched to a gene: 5. The CDR3 nucleotides are TGTGCCAGCCCGGGACAGGGAGACTCCTACGAGCAGTACGTC. It is translated as CASPGQGDSYEQYV.

The rearrangement joins TRBV19 to TRBJ1-2, with 9 positions matching TRBD1. After removal of 0 bases from V and 8 bases from J, the junction contained 7 bases not matched to a gene. This CDR3 is 15 amino acids long. Germline V lookup: CDR1 LNHDA, CDR2 SQIVND (reference sequence). CDR3 bases: TGTGCCAGTAGTATAGATCTAGGACAGGGGTCCGGCTACACCTTC. Its translation: CASSIDLGQGSGYTF.

This clone occurred a few times. The chain joins TRBV27 to TRBJ1-2; 7 nucleotides align to TRBD1. Germline V gives CDR1 MNHEY, CDR2 SMNVEV (reference sequence). The CDR3 runs 14 residues. J lost 4 bases, V lost 8 bases, and 10 bases had no gene match. For the CDR3, the DNA is TGTGCCAGCGGAACAGGGGATCGGCCCTATGGCTACACCTTC. Translation: CASGTGDRPYGYTF.

The chain uses TRBV4-2 and TRBJ1-2, with TRBD1 identical over 7 bases. There are 13 residues in the CDR3. Germline loops: CDR1 LGHNA, CDR2 YNFKEQ. Losses at the gene ends were 4 bases for V and 3 bases for J; bases not matched to a gene: 2. The CDR3 DNA follows: TGTGCCAGCAGCCGAGGACAGGACTATGGCTACACCTTC. This sequence encodes CASSRGQDYGYTF.

V gene TRBV11-2 combines with J gene TRBJ2-5; tentatively, D is TRBD1 (6 bases). The CDR3 loop spans 12 amino acids. Trimming shortened V by 9 bases and J by 3 bases, and 11 bases separated the two germline ends. CDR1 SGHAT and CDR2 FQNNGV come from the germline V gene. The CDR3 bases are TGTGCCAGTAAGCAGGGGAAAGAGACCCAGTACTTC. Its protein product is CASKQGKETQYF.

This clone has only a few counts. This chain uses TRBV6-1 with TRBJ1-5; the D is unclear. Germline assignment: CDR1 MNHNS and CDR2 SASEGT. This CDR3 is built from 15 residues. V was clipped by 2 bases and J by 1 base, with 9 bases between them. CDR3 DNA sequence: TGTGCCAGCAGTGAACAGGCTACCAGCAATCAGCCCCAGCATTTT. Amino acids: CASSEQATSNQPQHF.

This chain joins TRBV19 and TRBJ1-3, with D perhaps matching TRBD1 (5 bases). The CDR3 loop spans 16 amino acids. Looked up from germline, CDR1 is LNHDA and CDR2 is SQIVND (reference sequence). V was cut by 5 bases and J by 0 bases, with 14 bases left in between. The CDR3: CASSPRAGSSGNTIYF. CDR3 DNA sequence: TGTGCCAGTAGTCCCAGGGCAGGCTCCTCTGGAAACACCATATATTTT.

CDR3 region: CASRELDTQYF. CDR3 sequence (DNA): TGTGCCAGCAGGGAACTGGATACGCAGTATTTT. The genes are TRBV2 and TRBJ2-3; D remains ambiguous. Trimming pared 6 bases from V and 6 bases from J, leaving 7 bases between. Germline V gene data show CDR1 as SNHLY and CDR2 as FYNNEI. This CDR3 has 11 residues. The full variable domain, completed using reference TRBV2 and TRBJ2-3, is EPEVTQTPSHQVTQMGQEVILRCVPISNHLYFYWYRQILGQKVEFLVSFYNNEISEKSEIFDDQFSVERPDGSNFTLKIRSTKLEDSAMYFCASRELDTQYFGPGTRLTVL.

The chain recombines TRBV7-9 with TRBJ1-2; 7 bases align to TRBD1. This CDR3 region has 14 residues. The V gene end was trimmed by 6 bases and the J gene end by 4 bases; junction bases not matched to a gene: 8. Germline V lookup: CDR1 SEHNR, CDR2 FQNEAQ (reference sequence). The CDR3 reads CASRPGTATYGYTF. CDR3 DNA: TGTGCCAGCAGACCCGGGACAGCAACCTATGGCTACACCTTC.

The chain joins TRBV30 to TRBJ1-1, with 7 bases lining up with TRBD1. The CDR3 runs to 12 residues. Per the germline V gene, CDR1 is GTSNPN and CDR2 is SVGIG (reference sequence). CDR3 sequence (DNA): TGTGCTTCGACAGGGATTCACACTGAAGCTTTCTTT. Translation: CASTGIHTEAFF.

The CDR3 loop reads CASSQFNARRAEAFF. CDR3 coding DNA: TGTGCCAGCAGCCAATTCAACGCACGTCGAGCTGAAGCTTTCTTT. The chain uses TRBV14 and TRBJ1-1; unclear D gene. Trimming removed 2 bases at V and 6 bases at J, with 16 bases between. CDR3 length equals 15 residues. Germline CDR1 and CDR2: SGHDN and FVKESK.

V gene TRBV6-1 combines with J gene TRBJ1-1; maybe TRBD1 (5 bases). CDR1 and CDR2 (germline): MNHNS, SASEGT. V gave up 0 bases and J gave up 4 bases, with 9 bases separating them. This CDR3 comprises 14 residues. The CDR3 DNA reads TGTGCCAGCAGTGAAGCAGGGGTAAGCACTGAAGCTTTCTTT. This encodes CASSEAGVSTEAFF.

This chain links TRBV11-3 with TRBJ2-1; TRBD2 matches 7 bases. The CDR3 spans 15 residues. V lost 4 bases, J lost 1 base, and 4 bases stayed unmatched. Germline-derived CDR1 and CDR2 are SGHNT and YENEEA. CDR3 sequence reads: CASSWGGSSYNEQFF. The CDR3 region has the DNA TGTGCCAGCAGCTGGGGCGGGAGTTCCTACAATGAGCAGTTCTTC. The full variable domain, rest sourced from reference TRBV11-3 and TRBJ2-1, is EAGVVQSPRYKIIEKKQPVAFWCNPISGHNTLYWYLQNLGQGPELLIRYENEEAVDDSQLPKDRFSAERLKGVDSTLKIQPAELGDSAVYLCASSWGGSSYNEQFFGPGTRLTVL.

The chain joins TRBV18 to TRBJ2-3; 7 nucleotides align to TRBD2. CDR1 is KGHSH and CDR2 is LQKENI in the germline V gene. The CDR3 sequence is 15 residues long. V was clipped by 6 bases and J by 6 bases; unmatched bases: 12. CDR3 loop: CASSLTSQGGDTQYF. The CDR3 nucleotides are TGTGCCAGCTCCCTGACTAGCCAGGGAGGGGATACGCAGTATTTT. The full variable domain, in which reference TRBV18 and TRBJ2-3 provide the parts outside the CDR3, is NAGVMQNPRHLVRRRGQEARLRCSPMKGHSHVYWYRQLPEEGLKFMVYLQKENIIDESGMPKERFSAEFPKEGPSILRIQQVVRGDSAAYFCASSLTSQGGDTQYFGPGTRLTVL.

This clone has just a few counts. In DNA form, the CDR3 reads TGCGCCAGCAGCGCCGGGACAGGGGTTCGGGAGACCCAGTACTTC. Translation gives CASSAGTGVRETQYF. V is TRBV10-1 and J is TRBJ2-5, with 10 bases lining up with TRBD1. The CDR3 sequence is 15 residues long. With V trimmed by 6 bases and J by 5 bases, 9 bases remained unmatched. In germline, CDR1 is WNHNN, CDR2 SYGVQD (reference sequence).

The V and J genes are TRBV5-1 and TRBJ1-2, with D unclear. The germline gives CDR1 SGHRS, CDR2 YFSETQ. The CDR3 is 14 amino acids. Trimming took 8 bases from V and 7 from J, leaving 21 bases between them. The CDR3 is CASRLEVSQGGYTF. CDR3 nucleotide sequence: TGCGCCAGTCGACTCGAAGTGAGTCAAGGTGGCTACACCTTC.

The J gene is TRBJ2-3, the V gene TRBV27; D perhaps matches TRBD2 (6 bases). Per germline, CDR1 MNHEY and CDR2 SMNVEV (reference sequence). V dropped 6 bases and J dropped 6 bases, with 13 bases sitting between them. The CDR3 loop spans 13 amino acids. CDR3 residues: CASRPSGGDTQYF. The CDR3 DNA sequence: TGTGCCAGCAGGCCGTCCGGAGGGGATACGCAGTATTTT.

This clone was recorded a few times. The chain joins TRBV6-6 to TRBJ1-5, with TRBD1 identical over 7 bases. The CDR3 is 13 amino acids. Germline CDR1 is MNHNY and CDR2 is SVGAGI (reference sequence). The trim removed 6 bases at V and 4 bases at J, leaving 3 bases unmatched. The CDR3 region is CASRVQGNQPQHF. The CDR3 bases are TGTGCCAGCAGGGTACAGGGGAATCAGCCCCAGCATTTT.

Comments on this clone: The germline gene is not matched at one end of the junction; a read error may be the cause. This rearrangement joins TRBV7-9 to TRBJ2-4; D might be TRBD2 (5 bases). The CDR3 loop spans 17 amino acids. Germline CDR1 is SEHNR and CDR2 is FQNEAQ (reference sequence). CDR3 nucleotides: TGTTCCAGCAGCTCGTCACGGGAACCCGAAGCCAAAAACATTCAGTACTTC. Residues: CSSSSSREPEAKNIQYF.

V and J are TRBV19 and TRBJ2-2; maybe TRBD2 (5 bases). Germline V lookup: CDR1 LNHDA, CDR2 SQIVND (reference sequence). The V end lost 4 bases, the J end lost 1 base, and 10 bases lay between the germline ends. The length of the CDR3 is 15 residues. In nucleotides, the CDR3 is TGTGCCAGTAGTAAGCGGAACATGAACACCGGGGAGCTGTTTTTT. Amino acid sequence: CASSKRNMNTGELFF.

The V and J genes are TRBV5-1 and TRBJ2-3, with 7 bases matching TRBD1. CDR1 SGHRS and CDR2 YFSETQ come from the germline V gene. CDR3 size: 17 residues. The junction had 11 bases not matched to a gene; V was cut back by 0 bases and J by 4 bases. CDR3 amino acids: CASSLGQGVVSADTQYF. The CDR3 DNA reads as TGCGCCAGCAGCTTGGGACAGGGAGTTGTAAGCGCAGATACGCAGTATTTT.

The chain joins TRBV11-2 to TRBJ2-3; 7 bases align to TRBD1. The V gene's germline CDR1 is SGHAT and CDR2 FQNNGV. CDR3 length: 14 amino acids. V lost 2 bases and J lost 4; bases outside the gene matches: 3. The CDR3 nucleotides are TGTGCCAGCAGCTTACTTCAGGGGGCAGATACGCAGTATTTT. Protein product: CASSLLQGADTQYF.

The rearrangement links TRBV28 to TRBJ2-1; 7 nucleotides line up with TRBD2. Germline CDR1 MDHEN, CDR2 SYDVKM. The J segment lost 1 base and the V segment lost 8 bases, leaving 8 bases of the junction unmatched. The length of the CDR3 is 15 residues. The CDR3 is CASGSGGGSYNEQFF. The CDR3 DNA is TGTGCCAGCGGCTCTGGGGGAGGGTCCTACAATGAGCAGTTCTTC. Full variable domain (rest looked up from reference TRBV28 and TRBJ2-1): DVKVTQSSRYLVKRTGEKVFLECVQDMDHENMFWYRQDPGLGLRLIYFSYDVKMKEKGDIPEGYSVSREKKERFSLILESASTNQTSMYLCASGSGGGSYNEQFFGPGTRLTVL.